The 13 T cell receptor beta chains presented below share a single source sample, sequenced in a study of siplizumab effects on memory and regulatory T cells. Sequencing used immunoSEQ multiplex PCR; TCRdb keeps in-frame clones, though not all of them. The sample includes tens of thousands of clones, roughly 97% of them seen just once. The sequenced sample was naive CD4+ T cells sorted from blood. The receptors come from a human donor in good health.

This clone was recorded once. The V and J genes are TRBV5-1 and TRBJ2-1; the match to TRBD2 covers 10 bases. This CDR3 contains 17 residues. The germline V gene has CDR1 SGHRS and CDR2 YFSETQ. V shed 0 bases, J shed 4 bases, and the junction held 7 bases outside the gene matches. The CDR3 DNA is TGCGCCAGCAGCTTGGGGACGAGGACTAGCGGATACAATGAGCAGTTCTTC. This sequence encodes CASSLGTRTSGYNEQFF.

The V and J genes are TRBV20-1 and TRBJ2-5; D remains unclear. Trimming shortened V by 0 bases and J by 5 bases, and 1 base separated the two germline ends. The CDR3 is 10 amino acids. Germline loops: CDR1 DFQATT, CDR2 SNEGSKA (reference sequence). In DNA, the CDR3 is TGCAGTGCTAGAGATGAGACCCAGTACTTC. It yields the protein CSARDETQYF.

The CDR3 sequence is CGVARTEYNEQFF. DNA of the CDR3: TGTGGCGTAGCTAGGACAGAATACAATGAGCAGTTCTTC. V gene TRBV7-9 combines with J gene TRBJ2-1; D may be TRBD1 (6 bases). The CDR3 is 13 residues long. CDR1 and CDR2 (germline): SEHNR, FQNEAQ (reference sequence).

The chain carries TRBV29-1 and TRBJ2-7; 11 nucleotides agree with TRBD2. The junction had 10 bases not matched to a gene; V was cut back by 4 bases and J by 2 bases. This CDR3 has 16 residues. In germline, CDR1 is SQVTM, CDR2 ANQGSEA. The CDR3 DNA is TGCAGCGTTGCATCCACGGTAGCGGGAGGGCCCTACGAGCAGTACTTC. Encoded protein: CSVASTVAGGPYEQYF.

CDR3 coding DNA: TGTGCCAGCAGCTACGGGACAGGGGGTTACAATGAGCAGTTCTTC. Its translation is CASSYGTGGYNEQFF. The rearrangement joins TRBV6-4 to TRBJ2-1, with 11 bases matching TRBD1. Germline CDR1 and CDR2: MRHNA and SNTAGT. CDR3 length: 15 residues. J lost 4 bases, V lost 6 bases, and 5 bases had no gene match.

V is TRBV12-5 and J is TRBJ2-7; TRBD1 might be the D (5 bases). Looked up from germline, CDR1 is LGHNT and CDR2 is FRNRAP. V was cut by 5 bases and J by 0 bases, with 8 bases left in between. The CDR3 extends over 13 amino acids. In nucleotides, the CDR3 is TGTGCTAGTGGTCCAGGGAACTCCTACGAGCAGTACTTC. Its protein is CASGPGNSYEQYF.

CDR3 coding DNA: TGTGCCTGGAGTGAGCCGGGGGTAGAAAAACTGTTTTTT. This encodes CAWSEPGVEKLFF. V and J are TRBV30 and TRBJ1-4; perhaps TRBD1 as D (5 bases). CDR1 GTSNPN and CDR2 SVGIG come from the germline V gene (reference sequence). CDR3 length: 13 residues. V was shortened by 1 base and J by 8 bases, with 11 bases between the two germline ends.

The chain employs TRBV5-1 and TRBJ2-2; D gene unclear. Trimming cost V 0 bases and J 1 base, with 4 bases left between them. The CDR3 runs to 14 residues. CDR1 and CDR2 from the germline V gene are SGHRS and YFSETQ. For the CDR3, the DNA is TGCGCCAGCAGCTTGGTTGTGAACACCGGGGAGCTGTTTTTT. It is translated as CASSLVVNTGELFF.

This chain joins TRBV29-1 and TRBJ2-2, with 7 positions matching TRBD1. The CDR3 contains 14 residues. CDR1 SQVTM and CDR2 ANQGSEA come from the germline V gene. V lost 6 bases and J lost 5; bases outside the gene matches: 9. The DNA of the CDR3 is TGCAGCGTAGCCGGGACAGTTATTACCGGGGAGCTGTTTTTT. Translating it yields CSVAGTVITGELFF.

The J gene is TRBJ1-2, the V gene TRBV14; D unresolved. The CDR3 consists of 11 residues. V lost 5 bases, J lost 8 bases, and 9 bases lay in between. The germline CDR1 and CDR2 sequences are SGHDN and FVKESK. The CDR3 loop reads CASSAFGGYTF. As DNA, the CDR3 is TGTGCCAGCAGCGCCTTCGGAGGCTACACCTTC.

The chain joins TRBV14 to TRBJ2-7; D is undetermined. V was shortened by 4 bases and J by 1 base, with 17 bases between the two germline ends. The CDR3 sequence is 16 residues long. The V gene's germline CDR1 is SGHDN and CDR2 FVKESK. DNA for the CDR3: TGTGCCAGCAGCCCCACCAATGGCTACACGTCCTACGAGCAGTACTTC. This sequence encodes CASSPTNGYTSYEQYF.

The chain uses TRBV28 and TRBJ1-2, with no clear D. CDR1 is MDHEN, CDR2 SYDVKM, per germline. The V end was cut by 10 bases, the J end by 3 bases, with 18 bases between. The CDR3 length is 14 residues. CDR3: CAITPQAAHYGYTF. DNA of the CDR3: TGTGCCATAACCCCTCAGGCAGCCCACTATGGCTACACCTTC.

V gene TRBV11-2 combines with J gene TRBJ2-5; D is ambiguous. The CDR3 spans 11 residues. Germline-derived CDR1 and CDR2 are SGHAT and FQNNGV. V lost 2 bases and J 3 bases, leaving 1 base between the germline ends. The CDR3 coding sequence is TGTGCCAGCAGCTTAAAAGAGACCCAGTACTTC. It is translated as CASSLKETQYF.